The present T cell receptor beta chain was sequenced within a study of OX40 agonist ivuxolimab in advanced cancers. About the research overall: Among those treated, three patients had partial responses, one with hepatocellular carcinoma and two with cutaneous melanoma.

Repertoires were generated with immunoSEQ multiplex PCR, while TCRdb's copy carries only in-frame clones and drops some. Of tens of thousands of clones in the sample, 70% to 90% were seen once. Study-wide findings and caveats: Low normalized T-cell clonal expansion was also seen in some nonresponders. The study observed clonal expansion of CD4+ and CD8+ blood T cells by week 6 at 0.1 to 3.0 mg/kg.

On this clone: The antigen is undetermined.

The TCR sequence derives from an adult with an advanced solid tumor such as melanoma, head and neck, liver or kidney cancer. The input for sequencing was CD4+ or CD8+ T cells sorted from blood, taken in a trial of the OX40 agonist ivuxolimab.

Here the CDR3 reads CAASRSVNLNTQYF. The DNA of the CDR3 is TGTGCCGCGAGTAGGTCGGTGAATTTGAATACGCAGTATTTT. V gene TRBV6-1 combines with J gene TRBJ2-3; no definite D call. Germline V CDR1 and CDR2: MNHNS, SASEGT. The CDR3 is made up of 14 amino acids. Deletions cut 11 bases from V and 7 bases from J, with 22 bases between.